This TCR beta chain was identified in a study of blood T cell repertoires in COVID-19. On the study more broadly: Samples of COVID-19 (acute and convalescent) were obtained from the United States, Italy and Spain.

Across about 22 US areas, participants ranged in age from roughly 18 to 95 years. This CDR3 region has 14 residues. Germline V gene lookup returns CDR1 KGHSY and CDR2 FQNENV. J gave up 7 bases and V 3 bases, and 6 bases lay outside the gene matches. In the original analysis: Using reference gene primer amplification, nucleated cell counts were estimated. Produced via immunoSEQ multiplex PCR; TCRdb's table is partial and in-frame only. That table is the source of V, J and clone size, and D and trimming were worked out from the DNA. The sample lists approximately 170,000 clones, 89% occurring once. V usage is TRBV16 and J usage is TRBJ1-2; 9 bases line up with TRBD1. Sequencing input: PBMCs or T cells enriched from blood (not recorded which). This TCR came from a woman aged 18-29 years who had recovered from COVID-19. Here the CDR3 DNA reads TGTGCCAGCAGCCACGGGACAGGGCGTTTTGGCTACACCTTC. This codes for CASSHGTGRFGYTF.